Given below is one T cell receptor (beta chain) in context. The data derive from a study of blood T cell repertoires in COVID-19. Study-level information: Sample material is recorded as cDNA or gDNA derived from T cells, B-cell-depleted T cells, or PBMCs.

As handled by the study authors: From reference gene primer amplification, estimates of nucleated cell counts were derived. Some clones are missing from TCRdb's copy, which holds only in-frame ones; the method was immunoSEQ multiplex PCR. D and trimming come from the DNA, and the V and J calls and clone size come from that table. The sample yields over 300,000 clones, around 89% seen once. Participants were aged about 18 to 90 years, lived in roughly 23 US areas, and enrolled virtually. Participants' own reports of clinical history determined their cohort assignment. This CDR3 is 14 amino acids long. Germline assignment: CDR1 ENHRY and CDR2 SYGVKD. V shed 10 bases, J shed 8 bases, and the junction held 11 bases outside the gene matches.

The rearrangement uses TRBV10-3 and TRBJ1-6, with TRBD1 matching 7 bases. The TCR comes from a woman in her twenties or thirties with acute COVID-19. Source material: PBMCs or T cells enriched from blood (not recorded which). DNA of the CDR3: TGTGCCACCGGGGACAGAGGAGGGTATTCACCCCTCCACTTT. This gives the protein CATGDRGGYSPLHF.